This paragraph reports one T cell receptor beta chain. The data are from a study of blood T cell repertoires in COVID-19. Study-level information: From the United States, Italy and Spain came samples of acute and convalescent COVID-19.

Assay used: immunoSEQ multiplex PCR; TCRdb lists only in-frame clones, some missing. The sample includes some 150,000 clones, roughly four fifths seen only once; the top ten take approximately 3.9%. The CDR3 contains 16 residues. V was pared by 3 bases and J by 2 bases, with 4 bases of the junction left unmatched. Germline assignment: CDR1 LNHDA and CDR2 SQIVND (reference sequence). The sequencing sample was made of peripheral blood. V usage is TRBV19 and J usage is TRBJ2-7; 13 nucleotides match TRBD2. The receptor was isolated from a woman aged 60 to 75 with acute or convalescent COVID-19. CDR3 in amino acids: CASSIGLAGVPYEQYF. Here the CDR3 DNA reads TGTGCCAGTAGTATCGGACTAGCGGGAGTCCCCTACGAGCAGTACTTC.